Listed below are T cell receptor beta chains from one sample, sequenced in a study of Ad26.COV2.S vaccination and SARS-CoV-2 variants. The assay was immunoSEQ multiplex PCR, and TCRdb's table has in-frame clones only and misses some. The sample includes 510,000 or so clones, 87% of them seen just once. This sample comprised peripheral blood, obtained in a trial of Ad26.COV2.S vaccine versus placebo. The origin of the receptors is a person between 18 and 65 years old who received the Ad26.COV2.S COVID-19 vaccine or a placebo. CDR3s include the opening cysteine and the closing phenylalanine or tryptophan. A D gene is named only where the DNA matches it firmly. Rows may omit the clone size; those that give it use once, few, many or a size class.

j_call | d_call | clone_size | v_call | cdr3_nt | cdr3_aa
TRBJ2-5 | - | - | TRBV7-9 | TGTGCCAGCGGCGAGGGAGAGACCCAGTACTTC | CASGEGETQYF
TRBJ1-2 | - | - | TRBV3-1/TRBV3-2 | TGTGCCAGCAGCCTCCGGGGTGGCTATGGCTACACCTTC | CASSLRGGYGYTF
TRBJ2-1 | TRBD2 | - | TRBV14 | TGTGCCAGCAGCCACCGCAGGACTAGCGGGAGTTTGGATGAGCAGTTCTTC | CASSHRRTSGSLDEQFF
TRBJ2-1 | TRBD1 | - | TRBV10-3 | TGTGCCACCGGGGACAGGGCTCCCAATGAGCAGTTCTTC | CATGDRAPNEQFF
TRBJ2-1 | TRBD2 | - | TRBV28 | TGTGCCAGCACCAAAGGGGCGGGAGGGGGCTCCTACAATGAGCAGTTCTTC | CASTKGAGGGSYNEQFF
TRBJ1-1 | - | - | TRBV5-4 | TGTGCCAGCAGCCCCGGGCGGGGTTTTCGGGACACTGAAGCTTTCTTT | CASSPGRGFRDTEAFF
TRBJ2-2 | TRBD1 | - | TRBV7-9 | TGTGCCAGCAGCTCACCACGGGACAGAAACACCGGGGAGCTGTTTTTT | CASSSPRDRNTGELFF
TRBJ2-7 | TRBD1 | - | TRBV7-7 | TGTGCTAGCAGCCCCGACAGGGTAGGCGAGCAGTACTTC | CASSPDRVGEQYF
TRBJ2-7 | TRBD1 | - | TRBV28 | TGTGCCAGCCTGAAACAGGGGGTCTACGAGCAGTACTTC | CASLKQGVYEQYF
TRBJ1-1 | - | - | TRBV5-1 | TGCGCCAGCAGCACAGGTCTCGGACGGCTTGTACTGAACACTGAAGCTTTCTTT | CASSTGLGRLVLNTEAFF
TRBJ1-1 | - | - | TRBV30 | TGTGCCTGGGGGAGGGGCGGTTCTATGAACACTGAAGCTTTCTTT | CAWGRGGSMNTEAFF
TRBJ1-4 | - | once | TRBV30 | TGTGCCTGGAGTCCCGGGACTGGTAATGAAAAACTGTTTTTT | CAWSPGTGNEKLFF
TRBJ2-5 | - | - | TRBV14 | TGTGCCAGCAGCCACACCTTGAAGACTTTAGAGACCCAGTACTTC | CASSHTLKTLETQYF
TRBJ1-1 | - | - | TRBV28 | TGTGCCAGCAGGCAAACCCGGGTGGCCGCGAACACTGAAGCTTTCTTT | CASRQTRVAANTEAFF
TRBJ2-2 | TRBD2 | - | TRBV30 | TGTGCCCGAAATGGGGGGGAGGGCCGGAGCGGGGAGCTGTTTTTT | CARNGGEGRSGELFF
TRBJ2-7 | TRBD2 | - | TRBV18 | TGTGCCAGCTCACCAAATTCGGGGGGAAGTAACGAGCAGTACTTC | CASSPNSGGSNEQYF
TRBJ2-2 | TRBD2 | - | TRBV2 | TGTGCCAGCAGCGGAGAAGCGTGGCTAGCGGGAGGAGGCATTAAAACCGGGGAGCTGTTTTTT | CASSGEAWLAGGGIKTGELFF
TRBJ1-4 | - | - | TRBV2 | TGTGCCAGCAGTGGCACGGAGGGTGGTGAAAAACTGTTTTTT | CASSGTEGGEKLFF
TRBJ2-1 | TRBD2 | once | TRBV6-5 | TGTGCCAGCAGTAGCGGGAGAAAGCAGTTCTTC | CASSSGRKQFF
TRBJ2-7 | TRBD1 | few | TRBV11-2 | TGTGCCAGCAGGCCGACAGGGATTTTCTACGAGCAGTACTTC | CASRPTGIFYEQYF
TRBJ1-6 | - | - | TRBV14 | TGTGCCAGCAGCCAAGCGGGAGGGGTCCTCCACTTT | CASSQAGGVLHF
TRBJ2-3 | - | - | TRBV7-9 | TGTGCCAGCAGCTCATTCGGAGGGCCTCATAGTGCGCAGTATTTT | CASSSFGGPHSAQYF
TRBJ2-7 | TRBD2 | few | TRBV27 | TGTGCCAGCAGACCCCCCAGGACTAGCGGCTCCGTTTACGAGCAGTACTTC | CASRPPRTSGSVYEQYF
TRBJ2-1 | - | - | TRBV10-3 | TGTGCCATCAGTGAGTCGGGCAATGAGCAGTTCTTC | CAISESGNEQFF
TRBJ1-2 | - | - | TRBV27 | TGTGCCAGCAGTTTCAACAGGGAGGGTGGCTACACCTTC | CASSFNREGGYTF
TRBJ2-3 | - | - | TRBV7-9 | TGTGCCAGCAGCTTCTTTAGCACAGATACGCAGTATTTT | CASSFFSTDTQYF
TRBJ2-2 | TRBD2 | - | TRBV25-1 | TGTGCCAGCAGGGATCCGGGACTAGCGGGAACCGGGGAGCTGTTTTTT | CASRDPGLAGTGELFF
TRBJ1-2 | - | - | TRBV5-6 | TGTGCCAGCAGCTTCCCTTCTGGCTCAGACGGCTACACCTTC | CASSFPSGSDGYTF
TRBJ2-2 | TRBD2 | - | TRBV5-1 | TGCGCCAGCACTCCTAGCGGGAGTGTTTCCGGGGAGCTGTTTTTT | CASTPSGSVSGELFF
TRBJ1-5 | - | - | TRBV6-1 | TGTGCCAGCAGTGAAGCCTTGGGGGGGTGGGGACCCCAGCATTTT | CASSEALGGWGPQHF
TRBJ2-1 | TRBD2 | - | TRBV12-3/TRBV12-4 | TGTGCCAGCATGGGTCCGGGGGGGCAGTTCTTC | CASMGPGGQFF
TRBJ1-1 | - | - | TRBV12-3/TRBV12-4 | TGTGCCAGCAGTGAAAGACATGGGGCTTTCTTT | CASSERHGAFF
TRBJ1-1 | TRBD1 | - | TRBV14 | TGTGCCAGCAGCCCCCGGGACAGGGCGAGGGACACTGAAGCTTTCTTT | CASSPRDRARDTEAFF
TRBJ1-5 | TRBD1 | once | TRBV19 | TGTGCCAGTAGTTGGTTGGGCCCCGACAGGGCGCGGGGTCAGCCCCAGCATTTT | CASSWLGPDRARGQPQHF
TRBJ1-5 | TRBD1 | many | TRBV6-2/TRBV6-3 | TGTGCCAGCCGTTCTCAGGACAGGGGGCAAGGCCAGCCCCAGCATTTT | CASRSQDRGQGQPQHF
TRBJ2-7 | - | - | TRBV9 | TGTGCCAGCAGCCCCACGACAGGACCCTACGAGCAGTACTTC | CASSPTTGPYEQYF
TRBJ1-1 | - | once | TRBV30 | TGTGCCTGGAGGGGCCCGCGTGGCGAAGCTTTCTTT | CAWRGPRGEAFF
TRBJ2-7 | - | - | TRBV20-1 | TGCAGTGCTAGCAGGACCACCGATCAGTACTTC | CSASRTTDQYF
TRBJ1-4 | - | - | TRBV28 | TGTGCCAGCAGCTCCCGGGCCAGGGAGGGACGTGAAAAACTGTTTTTT | CASSSRAREGREKLFF
TRBJ1-6 | TRBD1 | once | TRBV6-2/TRBV6-3 | TGTGCCAGCAGCGGGACAGTGCCAAATTCACCCCTCCACTTT | CASSGTVPNSPLHF
TRBJ1-2 | - | - | TRBV7-2 | TGTGCCAGCAGCTCACTGGACGGGAAGGGTGGCTACACCTTC | CASSSLDGKGGYTF
TRBJ1-1 | TRBD1 | few | TRBV2 | TGTGCCAGCAGTCGGTGGACAGGGGTTGGGACTGAAGCTTTCTTT | CASSRWTGVGTEAFF
TRBJ1-1 | - | - | TRBV5-1 | TGCGCCAGCAGCGCAGTCCCAGTTGGCACTGAAGCTTTCTTT | CASSAVPVGTEAFF
TRBJ2-7 | - | - | TRBV28 | TGTGCCAGCAGTCTTAGAAAGGGGTGGGGCGAGCAGTACTTC | CASSLRKGWGEQYF
TRBJ2-1 | - | - | TRBV7-2 | TGTGCCAGCAGCTTAATGAAGAAGCAGTTCTTC | CASSLMKKQFF
TRBJ1-2 | TRBD1 | few | TRBV7-2 | TGTGCCAGCAGCCCGCGACAGGGGAACTACACCTTC | CASSPRQGNYTF
TRBJ2-5 | TRBD2 | - | TRBV15 | TGTGCCACCAGCAGAGATGGGACTAGCGGGGAGACCCAGTACTTC | CATSRDGTSGETQYF
TRBJ2-7 | TRBD1 | - | TRBV5-4 | TGTGCCAGCAGCGCCAAGACAGGGGACAACGAGCAGTACTTC | CASSAKTGDNEQYF
TRBJ2-5 | - | - | TRBV27 | TGTGCCAGCAGTTTGGGCGGGAACCAAGAGACCCAGTACTTC | CASSLGGNQETQYF
TRBJ2-2 | - | - | TRBV19 | TGTGCCTCCGAACGGCAGGCGAACACCGGGGAGCTGTTTTTT | CASERQANTGELFF
TRBJ1-4 | TRBD1 | - | TRBV28 | TGTGCCAGCAGTTCGACAGGGGGGAATGAAAAACTGTTTTTT | CASSSTGGNEKLFF
TRBJ2-3 | - | - | TRBV9 | TGTGCCAGCAGCCTCGCAAGCACAGATACGCAGTATTTT | CASSLASTDTQYF
TRBJ2-1 | - | few | TRBV7-8 | TGTGCCAGCAGCTTTTCGGCCCTTCAGTTCTTC | CASSFSALQFF
TRBJ2-7 | - | once | TRBV12-3/TRBV12-4 | TGTGCCAGCAGTACCACCTACGAGCAGTACTTC | CASSTTYEQYF
TRBJ2-5 | - | once | TRBV7-9 | TGTGCCACCGGGACCCAAGAGACCCAGTACTTC | CATGTQETQYF
TRBJ2-3 | - | - | TRBV14 | TGTGCCAGCAGCCCAAGGCGGGGAACTAGCACAGATACGCAGTATTTT | CASSPRRGTSTDTQYF
TRBJ1-2 | TRBD1 | - | TRBV6-5 | TGTGCCAGCAGTTTAGGACAGGGAAGTTATGGCTACACCTTC | CASSLGQGSYGYTF
TRBJ1-1 | - | - | TRBV7-2 | TGTGCCAGCAGCTTAGCCCGCTCCCCCCTTGGGGGGACGAACACTGAAGCTTTCTTT | CASSLARSPLGGTNTEAFF